These 4 T cell receptor beta chains originate from one sample sequenced in a study of metastatic and nonmetastatic thyroid tumors. Each patient went into thyroid surgery without having received any treatment. TCRdb reanalyzed the PCR reads with MiXCR. The repertoire holds about 92,000 clones, under 15% seen once, with just over 3.5% in the top ten. Source material: blood. The source is a female donor with papillary thyroid cancer or a benign thyroid nodule (not recorded which). Some clones in this sample may be carry-over from other donors' samples.

This clone was counted at least ten times. The chain combines TRBV4-1 with TRBJ2-7; 8 positions match TRBD1. The V segment lost 2 bases and the J segment 0 bases; nucleotides outside the gene matches: 6. Germline CDR1 reads MGHRA; CDR2 reads YSYEKL. The CDR3 runs to 16 residues. The CDR3 coding sequence is TGCGCCAGCAGCCAATCAGCCGGACAGGGCTCCTACGAGCAGTACTTC. Protein sequence: CASSQSAGQGSYEQYF.

The chain uses TRBV24-1 and TRBJ2-1, with 10 positions matching TRBD1. This CDR3 comprises 17 residues. Germline V gene data show CDR1 as KGHDR and CDR2 as SFDVKD. With 0 bases clipped from V and 7 bases from J, the junction kept 8 bases outside the gene matches. For the CDR3, the DNA is TGTGCCACCAGTGATTTGGCTGGGACAGGGGTCTATAATGAGCAGTTCTTC. Translation: CATSDLAGTGVYNEQFF.

This clone was counted ten times or more. This rearrangement joins TRBV11-2 to TRBJ2-7, with a possible D match to TRBD2 (6 bases). V lost 2 bases to trimming and J lost 7 bases, with 15 bases between them. CDR3 size: 14 residues. CDR1 SGHAT and CDR2 FQNNGV come from the germline V gene. The CDR3 DNA reads as TGTGCCAGCAGCTTATTCAGGTTCGCGGGGGAGCAGTACTTC. Encoded protein: CASSLFRFAGEQYF.

Turning to this clone: One base away lies a much larger clone, so this may be a sequencing read error. The V gene is TRBV5-4, the J gene TRBJ2-7; a weak D match, TRBD1 (6 bases). The germline V gene encodes CDR1 SGHNT and CDR2 YYREEE (reference sequence). The CDR3 is 15 residues long. The DNA of the CDR3 is TGTGCCAGCAGCTTGGGAGGACAGCCCACCTACGATCAGTACTTC. Translated, it gives CASSLGGQPTYDQYF.